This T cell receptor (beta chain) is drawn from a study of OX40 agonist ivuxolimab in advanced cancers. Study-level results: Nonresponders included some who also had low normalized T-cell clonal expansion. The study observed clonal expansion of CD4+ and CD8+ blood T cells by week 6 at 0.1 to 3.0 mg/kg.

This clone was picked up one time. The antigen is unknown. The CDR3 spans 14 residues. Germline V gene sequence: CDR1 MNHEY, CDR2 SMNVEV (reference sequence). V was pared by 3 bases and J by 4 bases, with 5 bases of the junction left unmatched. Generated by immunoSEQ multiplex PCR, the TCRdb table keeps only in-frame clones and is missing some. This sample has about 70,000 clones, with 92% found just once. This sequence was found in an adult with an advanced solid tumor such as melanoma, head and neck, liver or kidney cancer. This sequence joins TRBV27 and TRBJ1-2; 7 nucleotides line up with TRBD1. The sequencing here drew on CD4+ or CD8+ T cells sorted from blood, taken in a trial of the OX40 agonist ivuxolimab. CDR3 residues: CASSLGGGAYGYTF. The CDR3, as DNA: TGTGCCAGCAGTTTGGGAGGGGGCGCCTATGGCTACACCTTC.